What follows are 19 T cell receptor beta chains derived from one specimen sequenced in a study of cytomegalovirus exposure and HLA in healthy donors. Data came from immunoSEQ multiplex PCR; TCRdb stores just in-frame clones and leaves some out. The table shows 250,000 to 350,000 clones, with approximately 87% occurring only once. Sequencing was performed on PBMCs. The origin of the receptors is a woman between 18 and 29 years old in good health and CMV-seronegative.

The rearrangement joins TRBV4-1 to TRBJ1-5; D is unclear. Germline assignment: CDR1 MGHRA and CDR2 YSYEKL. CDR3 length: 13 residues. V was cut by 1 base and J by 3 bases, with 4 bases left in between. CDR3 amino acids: CASSQVANQPQHF. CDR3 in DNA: TGCGCCAGCAGCCAAGTGGCCAATCAGCCCCAGCATTTT.

The chain's CDR3 is CASSISGRDTQYF. DNA for the CDR3: TGTGCCAGTAGTATATCCGGGAGAGATACGCAGTATTTT. The J gene is TRBJ2-3, the V gene TRBV19, with D possibly matching TRBD2 (6 bases). Germline V CDR1 and CDR2: LNHDA, SQIVND (reference sequence). The CDR3 runs to 13 residues. The germline V and J ends were trimmed by 2 bases and 5 bases, with 8 bases remaining between them.

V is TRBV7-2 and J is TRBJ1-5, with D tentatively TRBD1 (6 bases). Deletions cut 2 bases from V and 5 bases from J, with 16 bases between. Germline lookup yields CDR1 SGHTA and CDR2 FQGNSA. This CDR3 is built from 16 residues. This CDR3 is CASSLLKTGSYQPQHF. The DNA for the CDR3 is TGTGCCAGCAGCTTACTTAAAACAGGGTCGTATCAGCCCCAGCATTTT. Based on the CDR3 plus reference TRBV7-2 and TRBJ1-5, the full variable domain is GAGVSQSPSNKVTEKGKDVELRCDPISGHTALYWYRQSLGQGLEFLIYFQGNSAPDKSGLPSDRFSAERTGGSVSTLTIQRTQQEDSAVYLCASSLLKTGSYQPQHFGDGTRLSIL.

CDR3 protein: CASSLTSGQETQYF. In nucleotides, the CDR3 is TGTGCCAGCAGCTTGACTAGCGGCCAAGAGACCCAGTACTTC. This sequence joins TRBV5-4 and TRBJ2-5; 8 nucleotides align to TRBD2. The V and J ends lost 1 base and 1 base, in that order; junction bases with no gene match: 0. Germline V gene sequence: CDR1 SGHNT, CDR2 YYREEE (reference sequence). The CDR3 is made up of 14 amino acids. Using reference TRBV5-4 and TRBJ2-5 for the parts outside the CDR3, the full variable domain is ETGVTQSPTHLIKTRGQQVTLRCSSQSGHNTVSWYQQALGQGPQFIFQYYREEENGRGNFPPRFSGLQFPNYSSELNVNALELDDSALYLCASSLTSGQETQYFGPGTRLLVL.

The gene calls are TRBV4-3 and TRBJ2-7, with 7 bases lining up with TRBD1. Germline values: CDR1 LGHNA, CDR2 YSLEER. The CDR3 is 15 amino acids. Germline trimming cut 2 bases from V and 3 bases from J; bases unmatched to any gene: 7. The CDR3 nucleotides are TGCGCCAGCAGCCAACAGCGGACAGGCATCTACGAGCAGTACTTC. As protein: CASSQQRTGIYEQYF.

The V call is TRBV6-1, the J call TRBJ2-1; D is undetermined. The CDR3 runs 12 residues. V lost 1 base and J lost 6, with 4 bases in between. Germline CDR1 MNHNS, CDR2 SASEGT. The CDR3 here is CASSEVSNEQFF. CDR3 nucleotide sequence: TGTGCCAGCAGTGAAGTCAGCAATGAGCAGTTCTTC.

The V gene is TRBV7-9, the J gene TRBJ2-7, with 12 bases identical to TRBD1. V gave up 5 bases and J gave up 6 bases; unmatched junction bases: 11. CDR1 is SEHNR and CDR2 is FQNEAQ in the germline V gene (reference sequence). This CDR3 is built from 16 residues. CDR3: CASSLGGGQGAGEQYF. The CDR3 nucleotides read TGTGCCAGCAGCCTCGGAGGGGGACAGGGGGCTGGCGAGCAGTACTTC.

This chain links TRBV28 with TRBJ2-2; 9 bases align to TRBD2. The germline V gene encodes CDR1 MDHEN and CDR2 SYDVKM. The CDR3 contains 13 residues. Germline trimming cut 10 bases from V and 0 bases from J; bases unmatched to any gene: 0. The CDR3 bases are TGTGCCATAGCGGGAGCGAACACCGGGGAGCTGTTTTTT. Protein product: CAIAGANTGELFF.

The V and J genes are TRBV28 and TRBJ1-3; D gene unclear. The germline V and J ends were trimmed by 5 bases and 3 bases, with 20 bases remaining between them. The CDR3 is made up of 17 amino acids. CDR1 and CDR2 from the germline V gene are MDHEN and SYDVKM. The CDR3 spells CASSPPPSLEFGNTIYF. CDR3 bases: TGTGCCAGCAGTCCGCCCCCGAGCCTAGAGTTTGGAAACACCATATATTTT.

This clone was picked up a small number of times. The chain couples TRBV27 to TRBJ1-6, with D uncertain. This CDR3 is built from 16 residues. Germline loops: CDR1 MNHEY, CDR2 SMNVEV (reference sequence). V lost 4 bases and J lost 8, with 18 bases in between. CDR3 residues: CASSSLVGRGYSPLHF. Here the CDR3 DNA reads TGTGCCAGCAGTTCCCTCGTCGGACGGGGATATTCACCCCTCCACTTT.

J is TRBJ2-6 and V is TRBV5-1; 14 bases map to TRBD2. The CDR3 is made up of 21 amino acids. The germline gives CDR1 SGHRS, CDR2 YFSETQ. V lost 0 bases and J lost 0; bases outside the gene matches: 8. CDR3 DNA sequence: TGCGCCAGCAGCTTGGTCGGGACTAGCGGGAGCCTAGCCTCTGGGGCCAACGTCCTGACTTTC. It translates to CASSLVGTSGSLASGANVLTF.

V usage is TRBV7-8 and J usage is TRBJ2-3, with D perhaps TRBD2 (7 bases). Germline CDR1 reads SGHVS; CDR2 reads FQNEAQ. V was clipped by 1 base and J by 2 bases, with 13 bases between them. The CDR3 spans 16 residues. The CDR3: CASSLGGGGHTDTQYF. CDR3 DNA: TGTGCCAGCAGCTTAGGGGGCGGGGGACACACAGATACGCAGTATTTT.

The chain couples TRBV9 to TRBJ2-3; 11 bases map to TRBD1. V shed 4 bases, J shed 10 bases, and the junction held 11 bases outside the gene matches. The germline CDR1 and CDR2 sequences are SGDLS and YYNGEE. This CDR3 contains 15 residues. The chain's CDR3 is CASSPTGQGVGSQYF. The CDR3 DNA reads TGTGCCAGCAGCCCGACGGGACAGGGGGTGGGATCGCAGTATTTT.

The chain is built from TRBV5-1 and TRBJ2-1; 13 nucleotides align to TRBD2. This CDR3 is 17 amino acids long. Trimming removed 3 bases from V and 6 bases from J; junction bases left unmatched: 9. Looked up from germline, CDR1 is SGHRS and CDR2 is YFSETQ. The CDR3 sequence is CASSSLGLAGSLNEQFF. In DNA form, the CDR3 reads TGCGCCAGCAGCTCTCTGGGACTAGCGGGATCCCTCAATGAGCAGTTCTTC.

CDR3 sequence reads: CASSGGAPSSYEQYF. CDR3 nucleotide sequence: TGTGCCAGCAGCGGTGGGGCCCCAAGCTCCTACGAGCAGTACTTC. This chain joins TRBV28 and TRBJ2-7; TRBD1 might be the D (5 bases). The V gene lost 6 bases and the J gene lost 0 bases, with 15 bases spanning the gap. The length of the CDR3 is 15 residues. In germline, CDR1 is MDHEN, CDR2 SYDVKM.

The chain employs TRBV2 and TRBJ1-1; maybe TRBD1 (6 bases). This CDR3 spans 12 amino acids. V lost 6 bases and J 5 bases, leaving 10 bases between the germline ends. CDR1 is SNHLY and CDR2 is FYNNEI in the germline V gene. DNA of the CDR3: TGTGCCAGCAGCGCACAGGGAACTGAAGCTTTCTTT. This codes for CASSAQGTEAFF.

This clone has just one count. CDR3 region: CASSVRDTQYF. The CDR3 DNA follows: TGTGCCAGCAGTGTACGGGATACGCAGTATTTT. The chain uses TRBV25-1 and TRBJ2-3; D gene unclear. V was shortened by 4 bases and J by 6 bases, with 5 bases between the two germline ends. The CDR3 totals 11 residues. Germline-derived CDR1 and CDR2 are MGHDK and SYGVNS. Full variable domain (rest looked up from reference TRBV25-1 and TRBJ2-3): EADIYQTPRYLVIGTGKKITLECSQTMGHDKMYWYQQDPGMELHLIHYSYGVNSTEKGDLSSESTVSRIRTEHFPLTLESARPSHTSQYLCASSVRDTQYFGPGTRLTVL.

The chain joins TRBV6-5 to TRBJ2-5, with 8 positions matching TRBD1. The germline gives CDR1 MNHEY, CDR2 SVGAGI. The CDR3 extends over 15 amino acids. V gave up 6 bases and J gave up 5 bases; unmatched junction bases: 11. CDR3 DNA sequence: TGTGCCAGCAGCCAGGACAGGGTGAATCGGGAGACCCAGTACTTC. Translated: CASSQDRVNRETQYF.

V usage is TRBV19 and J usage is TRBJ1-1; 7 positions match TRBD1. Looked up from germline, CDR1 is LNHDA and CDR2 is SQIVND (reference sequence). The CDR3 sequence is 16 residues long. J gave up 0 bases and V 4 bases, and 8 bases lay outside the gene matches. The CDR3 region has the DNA TGTGCCAGTAGTACCCCACAGGGGTCCATGAACACTGAAGCTTTCTTT. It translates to CASSTPQGSMNTEAFF. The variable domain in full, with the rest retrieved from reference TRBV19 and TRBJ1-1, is DGGITQSPKYLFRKEGQNVTLSCEQNLNHDAMYWYRQDPGQGLRLIYYSQIVNDFQKGDIAEGYSVSREKKESFPLTVTSAQKNPTAFYLCASSTPQGSMNTEAFFGQGTRLTVV.